The 11 T cell receptor beta chains presented below share a single source sample, sequenced in a study of identical twins. TCRdb called the 5' RACE reads again in MiXCR, with one record for every CDR3 protein. This repertoire shows about 430,000 distinct CDR3 sequences, roughly 20% found once; its top ten account for 10% to 15%. The material sequenced was naive T cells sorted from blood. The receptors were gathered from a man aged 50-60 years in good health.

This clonotype was picked up one time. A single base separates this from a much larger clone, so it may be a read error. The rearrangement uses TRBV20-1 and TRBJ2-7; TRBD1 agrees at 8 bases. The CDR3 contains 12 residues. From germline, CDR1 is DFQATT and CDR2 SNEGSKA (reference sequence). CDR3 sequence: CSASDRGYGQYF. The CDR3 DNA follows: TGCAGTGCTAGTGACAGGGGTTACGGGCAGTACTTC.

The table lists this clonotype with a few counts. V gene TRBV5-1 combines with J gene TRBJ2-5; no clear D gene. Germline lookup yields CDR1 SGHRS and CDR2 YFSETQ. The CDR3 totals 14 residues. Trimming cost V 0 bases and J 2 bases, with 8 bases left between them. CDR3 sequence (DNA): TGCGCCAGCAGCTTGGTTACGGATCAAGAGACCCAGTACTTC. Protein product: CASSLVTDQETQYF.

This clonotype was seen many times. V gene TRBV6-1 combines with J gene TRBJ1-2; unclear D gene. V was cut by 5 bases and J by 0 bases, with 10 bases left in between. The CDR3 extends over 14 amino acids. The germline V gene has CDR1 MNHNS and CDR2 SASEGT. CDR3 region: CASSPTVTNYGYTF. The CDR3 DNA reads as TGTGCCAGCAGTCCGACCGTAACTAACTATGGCTACACCTTC.

This clonotype was recorded only once. This may come from a read error, since a much larger clone is one base off. This chain links TRBV10-1 with TRBJ2-2; D might be TRBD2 (5 bases). The length of the CDR3 is 13 residues. Germline V gene sequence: CDR1 WNHNN, CDR2 SYGVQD (reference sequence). The CDR3 DNA reads as TGCGCCAGCAGGGCGGACGGCACCGGGAAGCTGTTTTTT. Protein product: CASRADGTGKLFF.

This clonotype has more than one count but fewer than ten. The CDR3 DNA follows: TGCAGTGCTAGAGAAGCGGGAGTTGACGGGGAGCTGTTTTTT. It encodes CSAREAGVDGELFF. The chain carries TRBV20-1 and TRBJ2-2; 8 positions agree with TRBD2. The CDR3 loop spans 14 amino acids. Trimming removed 0 bases from V and 7 bases from J; junction bases left unmatched: 4. Germline V CDR1 and CDR2: DFQATT, SNEGSKA (reference sequence).

This clonotype occurred many times. This sequence joins TRBV9 and TRBJ2-1; 10 nucleotides align to TRBD1. With V trimmed by 4 bases and J by 8 bases, 9 bases remained unmatched. The germline V gene has CDR1 SGDLS and CDR2 YYNGEE. The CDR3 covers 15 residues. CDR3 sequence (DNA): TGTGCCAGCAGCAGCGACAGGGGGCGCGTCTATGAGCAGTTCTTC. This sequence encodes CASSSDRGRVYEQFF.

The sample holds many counts of this clonotype. This chain uses TRBV5-6 with TRBJ2-1; weak D call: TRBD2 (7 bases). Germline V CDR1 and CDR2: SGHDT, YYEEEE. This CDR3 region has 13 residues. V lost 1 base and J 7 bases, leaving 9 bases between the germline ends. This chain's CDR3 is CASSLRGGNEQFF. As DNA, the CDR3 is TGTGCCAGCAGCTTGAGGGGGGGGAATGAGCAGTTCTTC.

The sample holds many counts of this clonotype. This chain connects TRBV7-2 to TRBJ2-1; TRBD2 aligns across 8 bases. From germline, CDR1 is SGHTA and CDR2 FQGNSA. V shed 4 bases, J shed 0 bases, and the junction held 8 bases outside the gene matches. The CDR3 contains 17 residues. The CDR3 is CASSSSRLASSYNEQFF. CDR3 DNA sequence: TGTGCCAGCAGCTCAAGCCGACTAGCGAGCTCCTACAATGAGCAGTTCTTC.

The table lists this clonotype with many counts. The genes are TRBV29-1 and TRBJ2-2; the D call may be TRBD1 or TRBD2 (5 bases each). V was pared by 3 bases and J by 6 bases, with 17 bases between. Germline CDR1 and CDR2: SQVTM and ANQGSEA. This CDR3 spans 15 amino acids. The CDR3 region has the DNA TGCAGCGTTGAGTTCCCAGGGCGGGCGCCCGGGGAGCTGTTTTTT. Its protein product is CSVEFPGRAPGELFF.

A few counts support this clonotype. This sequence joins TRBV12-3 or TRBV12-4 and TRBJ2-4, with D possibly being TRBD1 or TRBD2 (6 bases each). Trimming stripped 7 bases from V and 8 bases from J, with 12 bases between. This CDR3 region has 12 residues. For the CDR3, the DNA is TGTGCCAGCACTGCTAGGGGGGACATTCAGTACTTC. Amino acid sequence: CASTARGDIQYF.

This chain links TRBV4-1 with TRBJ2-5, with unresolved D. The CDR3 totals 15 residues. The V gene lost 4 bases and the J gene lost 4 bases, with 16 bases spanning the gap. The germline CDR1 and CDR2 sequences are MGHRA and YSYEKL. CDR3 sequence: CASSRLFALGETQYF. CDR3 bases: TGCGCCAGCAGCCGCCTTTTTGCGTTAGGAGAGACCCAGTACTTC.